These 26 T cell receptor beta chains were sequenced from one sample in a study of cytomegalovirus exposure and HLA in healthy donors (dated 2017 in TCRdb). Libraries were built with the immunoSEQ multiplex PCR assay. For the multiplex PCR, a mixture combining 60 forward primers for TCR Vbeta segments and 13 reverse primers for TCR Jbeta segments was used. TCRdb carries this immuneACCESS record with in-frame sequences only. Its versions omit some clonotypes, under half of them owing to an unresolved V gene in the studies checked, with the rest unexplained. The sample table contains some 180,000 clones; only one count was recorded for over 75% of them. The ten largest account for approximately 0.23% of the sample. Sequencing used PBMCs. The receptors here all came from a girl under three years old in good health and CMV-seronegative.

The CDR3 region is CASSLGRASTDTQYF. The CDR3 DNA reads as TGCGCCAGCAGCTTGGGCAGGGCGAGCACAGATACGCAGTATTTT. The chain uses TRBV5-1 and TRBJ2-3, with TRBD1 as a possible D gene (5 bases). Germline V gene sequence: CDR1 SGHRS, CDR2 YFSETQ. V was cut by 0 bases and J by 0 bases, with 8 bases left in between. The CDR3 totals 15 residues.

This clone was recorded a few times. The chain combines TRBV6-1 with TRBJ1-2, with 9 bases aligning to TRBD1. V shed 2 bases and J 8 bases; nucleotides not matched to a gene: 9. CDR1 is MNHNS and CDR2 is SASEGT in the germline V gene. CDR3 size: 15 residues. In DNA form, the CDR3 reads TGTGCCAGCAGTGAACAGACCGGGACAGGGAAAGGCTACACCTTC. It specifies CASSEQTGTGKGYTF.

This chain links TRBV2 with TRBJ1-2; D unresolved. The length of the CDR3 is 13 residues. Deletions cut 3 bases from V and 3 bases from J, with 8 bases between. The germline V gene encodes CDR1 SNHLY and CDR2 FYNNEI. The CDR3 here is CASSENRDYGYTF. The CDR3 bases are TGTGCCAGCAGTGAGAATAGAGACTATGGCTACACCTTC.

V gene TRBV14 combines with J gene TRBJ2-7; TRBD1 might be the D (6 bases). The ends were cut back, 4 bases at V and 2 bases at J, with 15 bases in the middle. This CDR3 is built from 15 residues. Germline loops: CDR1 SGHDN, CDR2 FVKESK. The CDR3 protein is CASSLYRAPPYEQYF. CDR3 DNA sequence: TGTGCCAGCAGCCTCTACAGGGCCCCCCCCTACGAGCAGTACTTC.

The rearrangement uses TRBV5-4 and TRBJ1-6; 8 bases fit TRBD1. V shed 4 bases and J 8 bases; nucleotides not matched to a gene: 8. Germline values: CDR1 SGHNT, CDR2 YYREEE (reference sequence). The CDR3 length is 15 residues. The CDR3 loop reads CASSRDRGIYSPLHF. In nucleotides, the CDR3 is TGTGCCAGCAGCCGCGACAGGGGAATCTATTCACCCCTCCACTTT.

This clone was observed once. V is TRBV30 and J is TRBJ2-7; no reliable D call. This CDR3 contains 13 residues. CDR1 is GTSNPN and CDR2 is SVGIG in the germline V gene (reference sequence). V was trimmed by 1 base and J by 6 bases, leaving 13 bases between them. This chain's CDR3 is CAWSDSQTLEQYF. As DNA, the CDR3 is TGTGCCTGGAGTGACAGCCAGACCCTCGAGCAGTACTTC. The whole variable domain, filled in from reference TRBV30 and TRBJ2-7, reads SQTIHQWPATLVQPVGSPLSLECTVEGTSNPNLYWYRQAAGRGLQLLFYSVGIGQISSEVPQNLSASRPQDRQFILSSKKLLLSDSGFYLCAWSDSQTLEQYFGPGTRLTVT.

The count of this clone is one. This chain links TRBV7-2 with TRBJ1-5; tentatively, D is TRBD1 (5 bases). The ends were cut back, 5 bases at V and 2 bases at J, with 7 bases in the middle. Germline V gene sequence: CDR1 SGHTA, CDR2 FQGNSA. There are 13 residues in the CDR3. DNA of the CDR3: TGTGCCAGCAGCCGGACACGCAATCAGCCCCAGCATTTT. It translates to CASSRTRNQPQHF.

The chain is built from TRBV27 and TRBJ1-1; D uncertain. The CDR3 runs to 12 residues. Trimming stripped 9 bases from V and 5 bases from J, with 13 bases between. Per germline, CDR1 MNHEY and CDR2 SMNVEV (reference sequence). CDR3 bases: TGTGCCAGATCGGGAAATGGGACTGAAGCTTTCTTT. The encoded protein is CARSGNGTEAFF.

The chain joins TRBV25-1 to TRBJ1-4; 8 bases are a match to TRBD1. The germline V gene encodes CDR1 MGHDK and CDR2 SYGVNS. CDR3 length: 15 amino acids. With 3 bases clipped from V and 0 bases from J, the junction kept 0 bases outside the gene matches. This CDR3 is CASSEGQATNEKLFF. CDR3 bases: TGTGCCAGCAGTGAGGGACAGGCAACTAATGAAAAACTGTTTTTT.

CDR3 DNA sequence: TGTGCCAGCAGTTACTCGAGTAGGGGAAAACTGTTTTTT. Protein sequence: CASSYSSRGKLFF. The chain links TRBV6-6 to TRBJ1-4; D might be TRBD1 (5 bases). This CDR3 contains 13 residues. The V gene lost 0 bases and the J gene lost 10 bases, with 9 bases spanning the gap. Per germline, CDR1 MNHNY and CDR2 SVGAGI (reference sequence).

This rearrangement joins TRBV5-1 to TRBJ2-7; D unresolved. The CDR3 runs to 15 residues. Germline lookup yields CDR1 SGHRS and CDR2 YFSETQ. Trimming shortened V by 1 base and J by 4 bases, and 15 bases separated the two germline ends. CDR3 protein: CASSLTARSMYEQYF. CDR3 DNA: TGCGCCAGCAGCTTGACTGCCAGGTCGATGTACGAGCAGTACTTC.

This sequence joins TRBV7-6 and TRBJ1-4; 8 bases agree with TRBD1. J gave up 7 bases and V 3 bases, and 10 bases lay outside the gene matches. This CDR3 spans 16 amino acids. Germline CDR1 SGHVS, CDR2 FNYEAQ. CDR3: CASSLALDREGEKLFF. The CDR3 DNA sequence: TGTGCCAGCAGCTTGGCCCTGGACAGGGAAGGTGAAAAACTGTTTTTT.

This clone was counted between two and nine times. This rearrangement joins TRBV9 to TRBJ1-3, with D maybe TRBD1 (6 bases). The V end was cut by 6 bases, the J end by 2 bases, with 18 bases between. Looked up from germline, CDR1 is SGDLS and CDR2 is YYNGEE. The CDR3 is 16 amino acids. The CDR3 loop reads CASTPYRDRAGNTIYF. The CDR3 nucleotides are TGTGCCAGCACCCCATACAGGGATAGGGCTGGAAACACCATATATTTT.

This rearrangement joins TRBV4-2 to TRBJ1-4; 9 bases align to TRBD1. This CDR3 contains 15 residues. V lost 1 base to trimming and J lost 6 bases; unmatched junction nucleotides: 3. Germline V gene data show CDR1 as LGHNA and CDR2 as YNFKEQ. CDR3 nucleotides: TGTGCCAGCAGCCAAGGGACAGGGGTCTATGAAAAACTGTTTTTT. Its translation: CASSQGTGVYEKLFF.

V usage is TRBV5-4 and J usage is TRBJ2-2, with D perhaps TRBD1 (6 bases). V was pared by 1 base and J by 5 bases, with 9 bases between. CDR3 size: 14 residues. Germline V gene sequence: CDR1 SGHNT, CDR2 YYREEE (reference sequence). Written as DNA, the CDR3 is TGTGCCAGCAGCTTGAACACAGGGACCGGGGAGCTGTTTTTT. This sequence encodes CASSLNTGTGELFF.

The J gene is TRBJ1-2, the V gene TRBV5-1; 10 bases line up with TRBD1. The CDR3 has 14 residues. V dropped 4 bases and J dropped 4; count of bases not matched to a gene: 4. CDR1 is SGHRS, CDR2 YFSETQ, per germline. The CDR3 DNA follows: TGCGCCAGCAGCGACGGGACAGGGGCCTATGGCTACACCTTC. Translated, it gives CASSDGTGAYGYTF.

This clone appeared a single time. The CDR3 DNA sequence: TGCGCCAGCAGTGAGCCCCCCCCAGCGGGATTTCCGCCGGACAATGAGCAGTTCTTC. It translates to CASSEPPPAGFPPDNEQFF. This chain uses TRBV10-2 with TRBJ2-1; 7 bases are a match to TRBD2. V was pared by 2 bases and J by 5 bases, with 18 bases of the junction left unmatched. The CDR3 runs 19 residues. In germline, CDR1 is WSHSY, CDR2 SAAADI.

Remarks on this clone: The junction departs from germline at one end; a sequencing error may be responsible. V is TRBV5-4 and J is TRBJ2-7; 11 positions agree with TRBD2. The germline CDR1 and CDR2 sequences are SGHNT and YYREEE (reference sequence). The CDR3 is 14 amino acids. CDR3 DNA sequence: TGTGCCAGCAGCTTGGGAGGTAGCGGGAGGGCCCTGAACTTC. This gives the protein CASSLGGSGRALNF.

The V and J genes are TRBV9 and TRBJ2-7; 8 nucleotides align to TRBD2. After removal of 2 bases from V and 6 bases from J, the junction contained 19 bases not matched to a gene. The CDR3 has 18 residues. In germline, CDR1 is SGDLS, CDR2 YYNGEE. The CDR3 DNA follows: TGTGCCAGCAGCGTCGAGAGGGCTAGCGGGCCCACCCCCCGCGAGCAGTACTTC. Translating it yields CASSVERASGPTPREQYF.

The chain uses TRBV14 and TRBJ2-5; D uncertain. The CDR3 consists of 14 residues. The V end was cut by 3 bases, the J end by 0 bases, with 8 bases between. Germline CDR1 reads SGHDN; CDR2 reads FVKESK. This CDR3 is CASSHGRDQETQYF. The CDR3 nucleotides are TGTGCCAGCAGCCACGGCCGGGACCAAGAGACCCAGTACTTC.

This sequence joins TRBV6-6 and TRBJ2-3; D perhaps matches TRBD2 (6 bases). This CDR3 has 15 residues. Between the trimmed V and J ends, which lost 5 bases and 2 bases, there was a span of 14 bases. The V gene's germline CDR1 is MNHNY and CDR2 SVGAGI (reference sequence). The CDR3 spells CASSPRDLSTDTQYF. In DNA, the CDR3 is TGTGCCAGCAGTCCAAGGGACTTGTCCACAGATACGCAGTATTTT.

This chain connects TRBV6-5 to TRBJ2-4; D gene uncertain. Trimming stripped 0 bases from V and 4 bases from J, with 10 bases between. This CDR3 region has 15 residues. The germline V gene encodes CDR1 MNHEY and CDR2 SVGAGI. The CDR3 loop reads CASSYSSRPKNIQYF. CDR3 DNA: TGTGCCAGCAGTTACTCGAGCAGGCCTAAAAACATTCAGTACTTC.

This CDR3 reads CASSQDRDSYNEQFF. The CDR3 DNA reads TGTGCCAGCAGCCAAGATCGGGACAGCTACAATGAGCAGTTCTTC. The V and J genes are TRBV4-2 and TRBJ2-1; 7 bases fit TRBD1. The J segment lost 3 bases and the V segment lost 0 bases, leaving 2 bases of the junction unmatched. Germline V lookup: CDR1 LGHNA, CDR2 YNFKEQ. The CDR3 extends over 15 amino acids.

The chain is built from TRBV18 and TRBJ2-5, with a weak D call TRBD2 (5 bases). The length of the CDR3 is 13 residues. The germline V gene encodes CDR1 KGHSH and CDR2 LQKENI. V dropped 2 bases and J dropped 2 bases, with 6 bases sitting between them. The CDR3 nucleotides are TGTGCCAGCTCACCAGGGAGACAAGAGACCCAGTACTTC. It codes for CASSPGRQETQYF.

V gene TRBV5-1 combines with J gene TRBJ2-5, with D possibly being TRBD1 (5 bases). The V gene's germline CDR1 is SGHRS and CDR2 YFSETQ. Trimming pared 0 bases from V and 1 base from J, leaving 10 bases between. The CDR3 covers 15 residues. CDR3 loop: CASSLVPGPQETQYF. The CDR3, as DNA: TGCGCCAGCAGCTTGGTCCCAGGGCCCCAAGAGACCCAGTACTTC.

The chain couples TRBV29-1 to TRBJ1-1, with TRBD1 matching 7 bases. The CDR3 has 13 residues. The V gene's germline CDR1 is SQVTM and CDR2 ANQGSEA. The ends lost 6 bases at V and 0 bases at J; junction bases unmatched: 4. The DNA for the CDR3 is TGCAGCGTCGGGGGACAGCTGAACACTGAAGCTTTCTTT. Amino acid sequence: CSVGGQLNTEAFF.